This is a list of T cell receptor beta chains from one sample in a study of blood T cell repertoires in COVID-19. Only in-frame clones appear in the TCRdb table, and some are missing; sequencing was by immunoSEQ multiplex PCR. The repertoire has roughly 330,000 clones, 65% to 85% of them found once; the top ten carry 1% to 1.5%. Sequenced: peripheral blood. These receptors came from a woman in her forties or fifties with acute or convalescent COVID-19. Both conserved end residues are part of each CDR3.

V gene	CDR3 protein
TRBV19	CASNDRENYGYTF
TRBV7-2	CASSRAGPYMVTQYF
TRBV11-2	CASSPVGFVGAVEQYF
TRBV7-2	CASSLEGYQPQHF
TRBV5-1	CASSRGQGEAEAFF
TRBV3-1/TRBV3-2	CASSPSGRATYEQYF
TRBV7-9	CASSSSEAESTDTQYF
TRBV7-9	CASSLIAPDRYEAFF
TRBV5-1	CASSSLFSGKRYEQYF
TRBV24-1	CATSDLQLNYGYTF
TRBV7-2	CASSPQRDTQYF
TRBV5-4	CASSPSGKRYEQYF
TRBV24-1	CATSATGLAKNIQYF
TRBV3-1/TRBV3-2	CASSQGDRGEKLFF
TRBV6-2/TRBV6-3	CASSQGLAASTDTQYF
TRBV30	CAWKRVEGQETQYF
TRBV19	CASSISGWEAKNIQYF
TRBV11-2	CASSPTGGRNTEAFF
TRBV7-8	CASSLYRGDNEKLFF
TRBV7-8	CASSSGGGSTDTQYF
TRBV7-2	CASSLVPGDGGYTF
TRBV27	CASSYGGSGANVLTF
TRBV2	CASRRDSLNFNEQFF
TRBV3-1/TRBV3-2	CASSQQPSGATDTQYF
TRBV6-5	CASSYSGQGNQPQHF
TRBV5-5	CASSSNRGETQYF
TRBV7-2	CASSFSGTSGSYEQFF
TRBV5-4	CASSGGQYNYGYTF
TRBV7-9	CASSLGGLYQETQYF
TRBV5-4	CASSLVAGAGKNIQYF
TRBV30	CAWSVSLNTGELFF
TRBV5-1	CASSLQDSNEKLFF
TRBV14	CASSQVVGTGEQYF
TRBV27	CASSLRDTDTQYF
TRBV19	CASATRNQETQYF
TRBV11-2	CASSLEVGGPGDTQYF
TRBV5-4	CASSLGDRVTEAFF
TRBV29-1	CSVELLSSGLNEQFF
TRBV29-1	CSVFGVETQYF
TRBV10-3	CAISEGSESYGYTF
TRBV19	CASQTRGTETQYF
TRBV7-9	CASSPRDRDGYTF
TRBV18	CASSSSGGAKNIQYF
TRBV11-1	CASSPSGLLNSPLHF
TRBV19	CASQSAGGYNEQFF
TRBV5-1	CASSLVGGGMNTEAFF
TRBV4-1	CASSRGQATDYGYTF
TRBV19	CASSKKQGDQPQHF
TRBV5-4	CASSSYSQEAYTQYF
TRBV30	CAWSAGGYQPQHF
TRBV27	CASRPGWNTEAFF
TRBV5-4	CASSLAQTVLGGYTF
TRBV27	CASSLSYRDPYEQYF
TRBV5-5	CASSLSPTGFSYEQYF
TRBV7-2	CASSLRDRGRETQYF